This T cell receptor beta chain was captured in a study of early T cells in non-severe SARS-CoV-2 infection. Trimming stripped 1 base from V and 7 bases from J, with 13 bases between. The CDR3 is made up of 15 amino acids. CDR1 and CDR2 from the germline V gene are SGHAT and FQNNGV. TCRdb re-called the 5' RACE reads through MiXCR, storing one row per CDR3 protein. The table shows about 61,000 distinct CDR3 sequences, with approximately 10% occurring only once. Source material: whole blood. This sequence joins TRBV11-2 and TRBJ2-2; D may correspond to TRBD1 or TRBD2 (6 bases each). The source is an adult who was a healthcare worker with PCR-confirmed SARS-CoV-2 infection or an uninfected control (not recorded which). DNA of the CDR3: TGTGCCAGCAGCTTAGCAATTGGGGGGCACGGGGAGCTGTTTTTT. It yields the protein CASSLAIGGHGELFF.